The next 9 T cell receptor beta chains were all read from a single sample in a study of brain T cells in children with intractable seizures. Sequencing used immunoSEQ multiplex PCR; TCRdb keeps in-frame clones, though not all of them. The sample yields 70,000 to 85,000 clones, about 93% seen once. The sample in question was peripheral blood, obtained at surgery. These TCRs come from a girl aged 2 to 10 with Rasmussen encephalitis and intractable seizures.

The chain has TRBV28 and TRBJ2-7; a possible D gene is TRBD1 (7 bases). This CDR3 comprises 14 residues. Per germline, CDR1 MDHEN and CDR2 SYDVKM. The germline V and J ends were trimmed by 3 bases and 7 bases, with 16 bases remaining between them. The CDR3 loop reads CASSFAGGPEEQYF. DNA of the CDR3: TGTGCCAGCAGTTTCGCAGGGGGGCCTGAAGAGCAGTACTTC.

The chain couples TRBV19 to TRBJ1-2; the D gene is possibly TRBD1 (5 bases). CDR3 length equals 13 residues. Trimming left V 4 bases short and J 4 bases short, with 10 bases between. CDR1 is LNHDA and CDR2 is SQIVND in the germline V gene (reference sequence). The CDR3 protein is CASSTDSSYGYTF. CDR3 DNA: TGTGCCAGTAGTACAGACAGCAGCTATGGCTACACCTTC.

The J gene is TRBJ1-2, the V gene TRBV11-1, with D perhaps TRBD1 (6 bases). Trimming stripped 3 bases from V and 8 bases from J, with 19 bases between. Germline lookup yields CDR1 SGHAT and CDR2 FQDESV (reference sequence). This CDR3 spans 15 amino acids. The DNA for the CDR3 is TGTGCCAGCAGCTTCGATCTGGGGGCTTCGACGGGCTACACCTTC. It codes for CASSFDLGASTGYTF.

The rearrangement uses TRBV6-2 or TRBV6-3 and TRBJ1-2; no clear D gene. Germline CDR1 and CDR2: MNHEY and SVGEGT. CDR3 length: 15 residues. V was cut by 8 bases and J by 0 bases, with 16 bases left in between. The CDR3 is CASGLRLNSNYGYTF. The CDR3 DNA reads TGTGCCAGCGGCCTTAGACTGAATTCTAACTATGGCTACACCTTC.

This chain joins TRBV30 and TRBJ2-3, with 7 nucleotides matching TRBD1. J lost 2 bases, V lost 7 bases, and 3 bases had no gene match. CDR1 is GTSNPN, CDR2 SVGIG, per germline (reference sequence). CDR3 length equals 12 residues. DNA for the CDR3: TGTGCCTCGACAGGGACCACAGATACGCAGTATTTT. The encoded protein is CASTGTTDTQYF.

Only a few counts were recorded for this clone. CDR3 sequence (DNA): TGCGCCAGCAGCCCCAAGACATACCAGCCTGTCAACTATGGCTACACCTTC. The encoded protein is CASSPKTYQPVNYGYTF. This rearrangement joins TRBV4-1 to TRBJ1-2; D uncertain. V shed 4 bases and J shed 2 bases, with 20 bases lying between them. The CDR3 runs to 17 residues. Germline CDR1 MGHRA, CDR2 YSYEKL.

This chain joins TRBV5-1 and TRBJ1-3; D is uncertain. The V and J ends lost 0 bases and 0 bases respectively, with 10 bases between them. Germline CDR1 reads SGHRS; CDR2 reads YFSETQ. The CDR3 has 16 residues. The CDR3 is CASSLAPSSSGNTIYF. In nucleotides, the CDR3 is TGCGCCAGCAGCTTGGCACCGTCGAGCTCTGGAAACACCATATATTTT.

The V call is TRBV4-1, the J call TRBJ1-2; 7 bases map to TRBD1. The CDR3 has 14 amino acids. Germline assignment: CDR1 MGHRA and CDR2 YSYEKL. V lost 3 bases and J lost 4; bases outside the gene matches: 5. CDR3 region: CASSHPGQFYGYTF. The CDR3 nucleotides read TGCGCCAGCAGCCACCCGGGACAGTTCTATGGCTACACCTTC.

The chain employs TRBV11-3 and TRBJ2-5; D is possibly TRBD2 (5 bases). The CDR3 spans 15 residues. Deletions cut 5 bases from V and 4 bases from J, with 17 bases between. Germline-derived CDR1 and CDR2 are SGHNT and YENEEA. This CDR3 reads CASSDGLAKGETQYF. The DNA for the CDR3 is TGTGCCAGCAGCGATGGTCTAGCTAAAGGAGAGACCCAGTACTTC. Filled out from reference TRBV11-3 and TRBJ2-5, the complete variable domain reads EAGVVQSPRYKIIEKKQPVAFWCNPISGHNTLYWYLQNLGQGPELLIRYENEEAVDDSQLPKDRFSAERLKGVDSTLKIQPAELGDSAVYLCASSDGLAKGETQYFGPGTRLLVL.